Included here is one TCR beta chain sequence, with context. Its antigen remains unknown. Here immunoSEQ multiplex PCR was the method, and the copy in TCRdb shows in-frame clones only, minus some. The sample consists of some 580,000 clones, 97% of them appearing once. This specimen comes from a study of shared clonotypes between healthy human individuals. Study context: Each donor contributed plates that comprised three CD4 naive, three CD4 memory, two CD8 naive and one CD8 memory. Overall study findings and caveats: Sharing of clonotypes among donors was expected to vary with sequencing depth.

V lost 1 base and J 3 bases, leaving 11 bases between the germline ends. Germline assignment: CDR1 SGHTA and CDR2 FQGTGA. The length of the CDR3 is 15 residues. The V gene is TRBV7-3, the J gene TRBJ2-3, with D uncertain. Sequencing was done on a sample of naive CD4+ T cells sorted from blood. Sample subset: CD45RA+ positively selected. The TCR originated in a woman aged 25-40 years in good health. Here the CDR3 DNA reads TGTGCCAGCAGCTTAAATGGCGGTCGGACAGATACGCAGTATTTT. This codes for CASSLNGGRTDTQYF. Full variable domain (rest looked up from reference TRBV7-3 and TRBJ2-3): GAGVSQTPSNKVTEKGKYVELRCDPISGHTALYWYRQSLGQGPEFLIYFQGTGAADDSGLPNDRFFAVRPEGSVSTLKIQRTERGDSAVYLCASSLNGGRTDTQYFGPGTRLTVL.